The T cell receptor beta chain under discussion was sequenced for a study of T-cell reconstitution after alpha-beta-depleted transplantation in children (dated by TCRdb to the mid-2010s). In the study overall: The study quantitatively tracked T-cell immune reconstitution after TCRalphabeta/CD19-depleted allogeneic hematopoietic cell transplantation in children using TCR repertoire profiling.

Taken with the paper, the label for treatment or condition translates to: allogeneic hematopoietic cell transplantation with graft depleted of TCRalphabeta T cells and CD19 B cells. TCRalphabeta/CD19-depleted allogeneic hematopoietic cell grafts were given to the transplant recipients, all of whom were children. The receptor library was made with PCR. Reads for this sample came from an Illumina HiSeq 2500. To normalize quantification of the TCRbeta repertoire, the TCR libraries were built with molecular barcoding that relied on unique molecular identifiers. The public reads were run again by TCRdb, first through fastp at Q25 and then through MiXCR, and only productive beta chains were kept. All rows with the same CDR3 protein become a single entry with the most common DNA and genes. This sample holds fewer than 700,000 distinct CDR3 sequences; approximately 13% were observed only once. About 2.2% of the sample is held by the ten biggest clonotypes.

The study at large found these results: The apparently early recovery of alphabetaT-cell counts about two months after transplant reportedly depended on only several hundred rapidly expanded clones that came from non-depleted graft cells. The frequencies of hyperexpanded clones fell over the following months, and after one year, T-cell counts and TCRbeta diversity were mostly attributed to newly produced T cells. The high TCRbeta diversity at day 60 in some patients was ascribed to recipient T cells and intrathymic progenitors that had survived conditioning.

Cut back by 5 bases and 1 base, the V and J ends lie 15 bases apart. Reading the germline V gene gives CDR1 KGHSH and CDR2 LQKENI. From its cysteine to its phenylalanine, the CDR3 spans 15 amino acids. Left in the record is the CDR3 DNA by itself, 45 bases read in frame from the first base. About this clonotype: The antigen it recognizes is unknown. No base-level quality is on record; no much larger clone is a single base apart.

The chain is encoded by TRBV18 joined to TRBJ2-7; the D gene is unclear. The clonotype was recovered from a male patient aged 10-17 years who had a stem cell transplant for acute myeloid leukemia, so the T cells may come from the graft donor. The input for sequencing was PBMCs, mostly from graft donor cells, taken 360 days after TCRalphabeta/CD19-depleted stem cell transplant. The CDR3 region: CASSSNRGTSYEQYF. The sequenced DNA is TGTGCCAGCTCATCAAACCGAGGAACTTCCTACGAGCAGTACTTC.